This T cell receptor beta chain was captured in a study of cytomegalovirus exposure and HLA in healthy donors. Study in general: Researchers found that roughly 81% of some 400 genotyped donors fell within the Caucasian-associated ancestry cluster.

PCR employed 60 Vbeta and 13 Jbeta primers. The assay was immunoSEQ multiplex PCR, and TCRdb's table has in-frame clones only and misses some. The sample has about 110,000 clones, roughly 80% seen once; the top ten hold approximately 2.6%. The CDR3 length is 20 residues. The germline V gene has CDR1 KGHSH and CDR2 LQKENI. The V segment lost 2 bases and the J segment 7 bases; nucleotides outside the gene matches: 18. The V call is TRBV18, the J call TRBJ2-7, with 15 bases aligning to TRBD2. This clonotype was sampled from a man in his thirties or forties in good health and CMV-seropositive. The sequenced sample consisted of PBMCs. The CDR3 sequence: CASSPRPGQGLAGGLGEQYF. The CDR3 DNA follows: TGTGCCAGCTCACCAAGGCCGGGACAGGGACTAGCGGGGGGCTTGGGAGAGCAGTACTTC.